The entry that follows covers one T cell receptor beta chain sequence. This entry is derived from a study of blood T cell repertoires in COVID-19. Study in general: COVID-19 samples, acute and convalescent, were from the United States, Italy and Spain. PBMCs, B-cell-depleted T cells, or T cells provided the cDNA or gDNA that made up the material.

In the study's own analysis: Amplifying reference gene primers gave estimates of nucleated cell counts. Clones were read by immunoSEQ multiplex PCR, and TCRdb kept only the in-frame ones, dropping some. That table gives V, J and clone size, and the DNA gave D and trimming. The sample lists approximately 260,000 clones; nearly 90% were seen once. With V trimmed by 2 bases and J by 8 bases, 3 bases remained unmatched. Germline V lookup: CDR1 MNHEY, CDR2 SMNVEV (reference sequence). The CDR3 totals 14 residues. This receptor was identified in a woman aged 60-70 years who had recovered from COVID-19. This chain joins TRBV27 and TRBJ1-3, with 10 bases identical to TRBD1. Sequencing input: PBMCs or T cells enriched from blood (not recorded which). CDR3: CASSLRDRGHTIYF. The CDR3 DNA follows: TGTGCCAGCAGTTTACGGGACAGGGGCCACACCATATATTTT.